This T cell receptor beta chain was observed in a study of blood T cell repertoires in COVID-19. Study-level background: The United States, Italy and Spain were the sources of the acute and convalescent COVID-19 samples. From T cells, B-cell-depleted T cells, or PBMCs came the material, which was cDNA or gDNA.

Using immunoSEQ multiplex PCR, the repertoire was profiled, and TCRdb retains in-frame clones only, with some absent. The table has under 65,000 clones, approximately 78% seen once; the top ten hold about 6%. This CDR3 comprises 14 residues. Germline V gene data show CDR1 as SEHNR and CDR2 as FQNEAQ (reference sequence). Trimming pared 2 bases from V and 1 base from J, leaving 9 bases between. Everyone who took part was roughly 18 to 95 years old, and they came from about two dozen US areas. Participants had their cohort set by participant-reported clinical history. This clonotype originated in a woman aged 45 to 65 with acute COVID-19. Sample: PBMCs or T cells enriched from blood (not recorded which). The chain couples TRBV7-9 to TRBJ2-7; D is uncertain. The CDR3, as DNA: TGTGCCAGCAGCTTAAATGGGCTTTCCTACGAGCAGTACTTC. Translating it yields CASSLNGLSYEQYF.